This T cell receptor beta chain appears in the sequencing data of a study of blood T cell repertoires in COVID-19. Overall study: The cDNA or gDNA used as material had been derived from T cells, B-cell-depleted T cells, or PBMCs.

Source study methods: Reference gene primer amplification gave nucleated cell count estimates. Only in-frame clones appear in the TCRdb table, and some are missing; sequencing was by immunoSEQ multiplex PCR. From that table come the V and J calls and clone size; the DNA was used to work out D and trimming. The sample contains approximately 60,000 clones, 87% of which appear only once. Patients of the Seattle cohort, enrolled during active infection, were followed longitudinally. V was trimmed by 5 bases and J by 6 bases, leaving 8 bases between them. This CDR3 spans 12 amino acids. Germline V gives CDR1 LNHDA, CDR2 SQIVND (reference sequence).

The chain couples TRBV19 to TRBJ1-5; D call uncertain. Sequencing was performed on peripheral blood. This clonotype was obtained from a woman older than 75 with COVID-19, enrolled during active disease. The CDR3 DNA sequence: TGTGCCAGTAGTTCCGGTCTTCAGCCCCAGCATTTT. This gives the protein CASSSGLQPQHF.